This T cell receptor (beta chain) was observed in a study of cytomegalovirus exposure and HLA in healthy donors. Turning to the study itself: Most donors, more than 80% of around 400 genotyped, fell in the Caucasian-associated ancestry cluster.

CDR1 SEHNR and CDR2 FQNEAQ come from the germline V gene (reference sequence). The V segment lost 6 bases and the J segment 3 bases; nucleotides outside the gene matches: 5. This CDR3 region has 15 residues. PCR employed 60 Vbeta and 13 Jbeta primers. This table comes from immunoSEQ multiplex PCR, and its TCRdb copy is limited to in-frame clones, with some not included. The sample comprises 180,000 or so clones, approximately 79% of which are singletons, and over 11% rests with the top ten. The sequenced sample consisted of PBMCs. This TCR was recovered from a man aged 45-65 years in good health and CMV-seropositive. This sequence joins TRBV7-9 and TRBJ1-4; 9 nucleotides line up with TRBD1. The CDR3: CASRQQGAANEKLFF. DNA for the CDR3: TGTGCCAGCAGACAACAGGGGGCAGCTAATGAAAAACTGTTTTTT.